This T cell receptor (beta chain) was profiled in a study of blood T cell repertoires in COVID-19. As for the study in general: Specimens from acute and convalescent COVID-19 originated in the United States, Italy and Spain.

As originally analysed: Reference gene primer amplification gave nucleated cell count estimates. Repertoires were generated with immunoSEQ multiplex PCR, while TCRdb's copy carries only in-frame clones and drops some. V, J and clone size are taken as reported in that table, and D and trimming were inferred from the DNA itself. The sample includes around 320,000 clones, 90% of them seen just once. Material: PBMCs or T cells enriched from blood (not recorded which). This sequence was found in a woman younger than 45 who had been exposed to COVID-19.

The chain's CDR3 is CASSMSGRYNEQFF. CDR3 DNA: TGTGCCAGTAGTATGAGCGGGAGATACAATGAGCAGTTCTTC. V and J are TRBV19 and TRBJ2-1; TRBD2 agrees at 8 bases. The CDR3 is 14 amino acids. Germline CDR1 is LNHDA and CDR2 is SQIVND (reference sequence). The V and J ends lost 3 bases and 4 bases, in that order; junction bases with no gene match: 2.